This passage covers 10 T cell receptor beta chains from one sample sequenced in a study of shared clonotypes between healthy human individuals. Here immunoSEQ multiplex PCR was the method, and the copy in TCRdb shows in-frame clones only, minus some. Of 980,000 or so clones in the sample, 60% to 85% were seen once. Sequencing was carried out using memory CD4+ T cells sorted from blood. This sample's subset: CD45RA-negative fraction. Receptors were obtained from a man aged 18 to 35 in good health.

The chain uses TRBV5-1 and TRBJ1-2; D perhaps matches TRBD1 (6 bases). Trimming left V 4 bases short and J 6 bases short, with 16 bases between. CDR3 length equals 14 residues. CDR1 is SGHRS, CDR2 YFSETQ, per germline. This CDR3 is CASSPNLQGDGYTF. The CDR3 DNA reads as TGCGCCAGCAGCCCAAACCTACAGGGTGATGGCTACACCTTC.

This chain connects TRBV7-2 to TRBJ2-1; D perhaps matches TRBD1 (5 bases). Looked up from germline, CDR1 is SGHTA and CDR2 is FQGNSA. V was trimmed by 2 bases and J by 1 base, leaving 9 bases between them. This CDR3 region has 15 residues. The CDR3 sequence is CASSLKGASYNEQFF. CDR3 coding DNA: TGTGCCAGCAGCTTAAAAGGGGCTTCCTACAATGAGCAGTTCTTC.

This clone was counted only a few times. This chain uses TRBV6-1 with TRBJ1-2, with a tentative D call TRBD1 (5 bases). V lost 2 bases and J lost 6, with 10 bases in between. This CDR3 spans 13 amino acids. In germline, CDR1 is MNHNS, CDR2 SASEGT. The CDR3 loop is CASSESRVNGYTF. The CDR3 DNA reads as TGTGCCAGCAGTGAAAGCAGGGTTAATGGCTACACCTTC.

The count of this clone is one. As DNA, the CDR3 is TGTGCCAGCGCTGGAGGGGCTGGAAACACCATATATTTT. The encoded protein is CASAGGAGNTIYF. J is TRBJ1-3 and V is TRBV2; TRBD1 is a possible D gene (5 bases). Germline V CDR1 and CDR2: SNHLY, FYNNEI. The CDR3 totals 13 residues. V was pared by 8 bases and J by 2 bases, with 10 bases between.

This clone showed up just once. V is TRBV5-1 and J is TRBJ2-1; 9 bases are shared with TRBD2. The trim removed 4 bases at V and 4 bases at J, leaving 6 bases unmatched. CDR1 SGHRS and CDR2 YFSETQ come from the germline V gene. The CDR3 is 15 residues long. The CDR3 loop reads CASSPDLAGYNEQFF. As DNA, the CDR3 is TGCGCCAGCAGCCCGGACCTAGCGGGGTACAATGAGCAGTTCTTC. The whole variable domain, remainder taken from reference TRBV5-1 and TRBJ2-1, is KAGVTQTPRYLIKTRGQQVTLSCSPISGHRSVSWYQQTPGQGLQFLFEYFSETQRNKGNFPGRFSGRQFSNSRSEMNVSTLELGDSALYLCASSPDLAGYNEQFFGPGTRLTVL.

The chain couples TRBV9 to TRBJ2-5, with D maybe TRBD2 (6 bases). Germline lookup yields CDR1 SGDLS and CDR2 YYNGEE. The V end was cut by 0 bases, the J end by 5 bases, with 14 bases between. The CDR3 spans 15 residues. CDR3 sequence reads: CASSVADERVETQYF. The CDR3 nucleotides read TGTGCCAGCAGCGTAGCGGACGAGCGGGTCGAGACCCAGTACTTC.

The chain employs TRBV7-6 and TRBJ1-5; perhaps TRBD1 as D (6 bases). The ends were cut back, 3 bases at V and 4 bases at J, with 13 bases in the middle. The germline V gene encodes CDR1 SGHVS and CDR2 FNYEAQ. CDR3 size: 15 residues. CDR3 amino acids: CASSFRGGLNQPQHF. CDR3 DNA sequence: TGTGCCAGCAGCTTCCGCGGGGGCCTTAATCAGCCCCAGCATTTT.

The chain recombines TRBV5-5 with TRBJ2-5; D is unresolved. This CDR3 contains 13 residues. V was cut by 0 bases and J by 1 base, with 4 bases left in between. Germline V gene sequence: CDR1 SGHKS, CDR2 YYEKEE (reference sequence). The CDR3 region is CASSLGVQETQYF. DNA for the CDR3: TGTGCCAGCAGCTTGGGGGTCCAAGAGACCCAGTACTTC.

The chain links TRBV4-1 to TRBJ2-5; 10 bases fit TRBD1. The CDR3 contains 15 residues. After removal of 2 bases from V and 3 bases from J, the junction contained 3 bases not matched to a gene. The germline V gene encodes CDR1 MGHRA and CDR2 YSYEKL. The CDR3 loop reads CASSQTGQGEETQYF. The CDR3 nucleotides read TGCGCCAGCAGCCAAACCGGACAGGGGGAAGAGACCCAGTACTTC.

The chain is built from TRBV6-5 and TRBJ2-2; a possible D gene is TRBD2 (6 bases). Germline lookup yields CDR1 MNHEY and CDR2 SVGAGI. The CDR3 is 15 residues long. Trimming shortened V by 2 bases and J by 4 bases, and 11 bases separated the two germline ends. The CDR3 bases are TGTGCCAGCAGTTACGGGGGGAGAAGCACCGGGGAGCTGTTTTTT. This codes for CASSYGGRSTGELFF.